The entry below gives a single T cell receptor beta chain sequence along with its context. The record originates from a study of beta chain features in type 1 diabetes. The V end was cut by 5 bases, the J end by 3 bases, with 14 bases between. The CDR3 spans 14 residues. The germline V gene encodes CDR1 MDHEN and CDR2 SYDVKM. As every portion of the isolated RNA was reverse transcribed, the sequencing read expressed TCRB transcripts. Assay: immunoSEQ multiplex PCR; the TCRdb copy retains only in-frame clones and omits some. The table lists 120,000 to 150,000 clones, roughly 53% of them singletons. V gene TRBV28 combines with J gene TRBJ2-7; D possibly corresponds to TRBD2 (6 bases). This clonotype was sampled from a man aged 18 to 35 in good health. The specimen was Tregs from blood. The CDR3 sequence: CASSRRAGNYEQYF. The CDR3 bases are TGTGCCAGCAGTCGGAGGGCAGGGAACTACGAGCAGTACTTC. Full variable domain (rest looked up from reference TRBV28 and TRBJ2-7): DVKVTQSSRYLVKRTGEKVFLECVQDMDHENMFWYRQDPGLGLRLIYFSYDVKMKEKGDIPEGYSVSREKKERFSLILESASTNQTSMYLCASSRRAGNYEQYFGPGTRLTVT.